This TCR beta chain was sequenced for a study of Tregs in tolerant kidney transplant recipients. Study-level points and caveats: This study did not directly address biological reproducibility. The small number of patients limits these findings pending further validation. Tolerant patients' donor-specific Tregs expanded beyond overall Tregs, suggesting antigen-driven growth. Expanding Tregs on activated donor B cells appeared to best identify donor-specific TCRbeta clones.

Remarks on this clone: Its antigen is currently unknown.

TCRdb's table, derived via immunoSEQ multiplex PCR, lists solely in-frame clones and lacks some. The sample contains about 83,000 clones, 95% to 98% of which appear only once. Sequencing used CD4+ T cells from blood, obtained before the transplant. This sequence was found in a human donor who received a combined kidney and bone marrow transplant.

DNA of the CDR3: TGTGCTAGTGGCCCCGACAGGGGGAACACTTCCTACAATGAGCAGTTCTTC. Its protein product is CASGPDRGNTSYNEQFF. The chain links TRBV12-5 to TRBJ2-1; 9 nucleotides line up with TRBD1. J lost 1 base, V lost 6 bases, and 10 bases had no gene match. The CDR3 runs 17 residues. From germline, CDR1 is LGHNT and CDR2 FRNRAP.